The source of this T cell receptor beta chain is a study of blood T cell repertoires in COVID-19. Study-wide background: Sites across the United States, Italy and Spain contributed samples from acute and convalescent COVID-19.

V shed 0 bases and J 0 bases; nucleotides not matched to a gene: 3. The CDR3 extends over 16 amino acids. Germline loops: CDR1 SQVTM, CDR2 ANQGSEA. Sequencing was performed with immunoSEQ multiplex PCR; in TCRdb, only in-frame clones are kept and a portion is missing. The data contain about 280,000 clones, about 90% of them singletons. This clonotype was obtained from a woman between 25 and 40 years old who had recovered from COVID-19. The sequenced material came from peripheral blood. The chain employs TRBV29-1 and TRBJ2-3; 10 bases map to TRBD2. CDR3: CSVEDRTSGSTDTQYF. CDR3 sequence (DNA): TGCAGCGTTGAAGATCGGACTAGCGGAAGCACAGATACGCAGTATTTT.